This T cell receptor beta chain was identified in a study of shared clonotypes between healthy human individuals. Authors' analysis steps: ImmunoSEQ sequences covered only the junction and lacked quality scores; filtering therefore differed. Some clones are missing from TCRdb's copy, which holds only in-frame ones; the method was immunoSEQ multiplex PCR. That table is the source of V, J and clone size, and D and trimming were worked out from the DNA. The table has millions of clones, approximately 95% seen once; the top ten hold about 0.13%. Study-wide results and limits: An anticipated effect of sequencing depth on clonotype sharing among donors was recognized.

The J segment lost 6 bases and the V segment lost 3 bases, leaving 7 bases of the junction unmatched. Germline lookup yields CDR1 KGHSH and CDR2 LQKENI. The CDR3 length is 15 residues. About this clone: Its antigen remains unidentified.

The study drew its donors from healthy HIV-negative adults without recent acute infections or vaccinations. The specimen sequenced was naive CD4+ T cells sorted from blood. Subset in this sample: CD45RA+ positively selected. The sequence came from a man between 18 and 29 years old in good health. This rearrangement joins TRBV18 to TRBJ2-1; 8 bases are a match to TRBD2. The CDR3 protein is CASSPPGLGSNEQFF. The CDR3 DNA reads TGTGCCAGCTCACCGCCGGGACTAGGAAGCAATGAGCAGTTCTTC.